Detailed here is one T cell receptor (beta chain). Only a few counts were recorded for this clone. There is no known antigen for this receptor. No quality values exist for individual bases; no much larger clone is one base distant. A FACSAria II was used to sort memory CD4+ T cells, defined as single viable CD3+CD4+CD8-CD45RO+ cells. CMV serostatus was determined using a Roche Elecsys assay that detects serum IgG against CMV pp150, pp28, p38 and p52. Once the samples were thawed, total CD4+ T cells were enriched through positive selection using CD4 magnetic microbeads. The samples came from a different study that was designed specifically to examine the CD4+ T cell memory repertoire. Peripheral blood mononuclear cells were isolated and cryopreserved following standard operating procedures; serum was stored at -80 °C. The staining used CD3-PerCP (BW264/56), CD4-APC (RPA-T4), CD45RO-PE (UCHT1) and CD8-Pacific Orange (3B5) antibodies, and Sytox blue was used to exclude non-viable cells.

The Quick-DNA Microprep Kit was used to extract genomic DNA from the sorted cells. Amplification of TCRbeta DNA was done with the immunoSEQ hsTCRbeta kit, following the protocol from the manufacturer. TCRbeta libraries were sequenced on an Illumina MiSeq instrument. The study's processing was this. After out-of-frame sequences were removed, 2 million to 2.5 million distinct TCRbeta sequences remained, averaging around 70,000 per individual. Each individual was scored using the number of some 150 previously reported CMV-associated TCRbeta sequences that the individual carried and the total number of productive distinct TCRbeta sequences. A beta-binomial model was reimplemented in Python, and random forests from scikit-learn, run with default parameters, were trained on data from the US cohort. Classifier performance on the Belgian cohort was summarized as median AUC with percentile confidence intervals over 10,000 bootstrap iterations. Here the immuneACCESS table is served through TCRdb, limited to in-frame sequences with V and J called. Missing clones are a known gap in these copies; in checked studies unresolved V genes cover under half, and the rest lacks a known reason. Clonal size and the V and J genes are those of that table, whereas D and trimming came from the DNA. Here the sample has about 96,000 clones; 75% to 85% occur a single time. The ten largest clones take up 3.6% of the sample.

The germline V gene yields KGHSH for CDR1 and LQKENI for CDR2. Its CDR3 holds 15 amino acids, cysteine through phenylalanine. The CDR3 DNA has 45 bases and is translated from base 1. V and J are trimmed by 3 bases and 6 bases, and the gene matches miss 11 bases of the junction. This entry comes from a study of memory CD4+ T cells and cytomegalovirus serostatus (dated by TCRdb to about 2019). In terms of the full investigation: The 35 or so healthy Belgian adults in the cohort included 9 who were CMV seropositive and approximately 25 who were CMV seronegative. To replicate a published TCR-based CMV serostatus classifier, the study sequenced CD4+ memory TCRbeta repertoires from a Belgian cohort whose cytomegalovirus serostatus was known.

Here is what the overall study found, with its caveats: Of fewer than 200 previously reported CMV-associated TCRbeta sequences, approximately 64 appeared in the CD4+ memory repertoires, each in one to five individuals. Only CD4+CD45RO+ memory cells were sequenced, in contrast to the original study, in which naive and memory CD4+ and CD8+ populations were covered. CMV serostatus prediction reached a median bootstrapped AUC of roughly 0.96 with the original framework and just under 0.93 with a US-trained random forest. A median bootstrapped AUC of almost 0.96 with a 95% CI of 0.76-1.00 was achieved on the Belgian cohort by the original-framework classifier. The results were read as suggesting that the CMV-associated TCR signature is, for the most part, present in the CD4+ memory repertoire.

The TCR sequence derives from an adult in good health and CMV-seropositive. The sequenced sample was memory CD4+ T cells from blood. In this chain, TRBV18 is recombined with TRBJ2-7; 7 junctional bases match TRBD1. The CDR3 sequence is CASSPTTRGRGEQYF. The DNA reads TGTGCCAGCTCACCCACTACAAGGGGGCGAGGCGAGCAGTACTTC. When the CDR3 is completed using the reference TRBV18 and TRBJ2-7 genes on either side, the full variable domain is NAGVMQNPRHLVRRRGQEARLRCSPMKGHSHVYWYRQLPEEGLKFMVYLQKENIIDESGMPKERFSAEFPKEGPSILRIQQVVRGDSAAYFCASSPTTRGRGEQYFGPGTRLTVT.